The 3 T cell receptor beta chains in this list originate from one sample, sequenced in a study of radiation and T cells in renal cell carcinoma. Time point noted: baseline pretreatment blood. As to treatment: 15 Gy SBRT to primary tumor, nephrectomy 4 weeks later. The method was immunoSEQ multiplex PCR; TCRdb's version includes in-frame clones alone and lacks a portion of them. The data show about 130,000 clones, nearly 90% seen once. Sequencing used blood, obtained from a patient whose treatment included radiotherapy and nephrectomy. Receptor source: a woman in her forties or fifties with renal cell carcinoma.

The chain employs TRBV5-1 and TRBJ2-7; TRBD2 aligns across 8 bases. The length of the CDR3 is 15 residues. Per germline, CDR1 SGHRS and CDR2 YFSETQ. V shed 2 bases, J shed 0 bases, and the junction held 4 bases outside the gene matches. The DNA for the CDR3 is TGCGCCAGCAGCTTCGAGCGGGGGAGCTCCTACGAGCAGTACTTC. It specifies CASSFERGSSYEQYF.

The chain has TRBV5-1 and TRBJ2-3; TRBD1 might be the D (6 bases). The V end lost 4 bases, the J end lost 3 bases, and 18 bases lay between the germline ends. This CDR3 is built from 16 residues. CDR1 is SGHRS, CDR2 YFSETQ, per germline. CDR3 sequence: CASSPTRDIGTDTQYF. The CDR3 DNA follows: TGCGCCAGCAGCCCCACCCGGGACATCGGAACAGATACGCAGTATTTT.

As regards this clone: Its ends do not fully match the called genes, so a read error is possible. The gene calls are TRBV6-1 and TRBJ1-4, with 8 bases aligning to TRBD1. The germline V gene encodes CDR1 MNHNS and CDR2 SASEGT. This CDR3 region has 15 residues. The CDR3 coding sequence is TGTGCCAGCCGTGATCCAGGGGGCTTAGATGAAAAACTGTTTTTT. Protein sequence: CASRDPGGLDEKLFF.